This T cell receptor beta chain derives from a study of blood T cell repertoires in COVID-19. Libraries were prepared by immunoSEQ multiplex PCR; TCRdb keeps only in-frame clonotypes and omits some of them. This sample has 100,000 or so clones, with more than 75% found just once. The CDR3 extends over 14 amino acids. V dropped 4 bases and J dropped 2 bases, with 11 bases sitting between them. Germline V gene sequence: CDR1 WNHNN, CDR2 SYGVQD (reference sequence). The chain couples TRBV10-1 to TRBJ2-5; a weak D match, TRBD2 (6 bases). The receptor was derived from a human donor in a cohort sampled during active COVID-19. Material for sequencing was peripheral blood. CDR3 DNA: TGCGCCAGCAGTGTCTCTAGCGAACAAGAGACCCAGTACTTC. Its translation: CASSVSSEQETQYF.